This T cell receptor (beta chain) was obtained from a study of blood T cell repertoires in COVID-19. Across the whole study: Acute and convalescent COVID-19 samples came from the United States, Italy and Spain. PBMCs, B-cell-depleted T cells, or T cells were the source of the cDNA or gDNA that made up the material.

The table came from immunoSEQ multiplex PCR; TCRdb's copy has only in-frame clones and leaves some out. This sample has under 350,000 clones, with roughly nine tenths found just once. It was during active infection that Seattle patients were enrolled and then longitudinally followed. The germline CDR1 and CDR2 sequences are SGDLS and YYNGEE. CDR3 length: 14 residues. V shed 3 bases and J shed 8 bases, with 15 bases lying between them. The rearrangement uses TRBV9 and TRBJ1-3; D might be TRBD1 (6 bases). The source material was peripheral blood. The clonotype comes from a woman in her twenties or thirties with COVID-19, enrolled during active disease. CDR3: CASSAQTGRDTIYF. The DNA of the CDR3 is TGTGCCAGCAGCGCCCAGACAGGCCGAGACACCATATATTTT.